Presented here are 18 T cell receptor beta chains from one specimen sequenced in a study of CD8 T cells in Susac syndrome. It was with random hexamers that about 0.45 to 1 ug RNA was reverse transcribed. One entry per CDR3 protein results from TCRdb running MiXCR on the immunoSEQ multiplex PCR reads. Of about 200,000 distinct CDR3 sequences in the sample, 85% to 95% were seen once. Material: CD4+ T cells from PBMCs. These receptors were taken from a human donor in good health.

This clonotype was seen just once. The chain employs TRBV19 and TRBJ2-1; either TRBD1 or TRBD2 may supply D (5 bases each). Germline-derived CDR1 and CDR2 are LNHDA and SQIVND (reference sequence). The V gene lost 4 bases and the J gene lost 6 bases, with 13 bases spanning the gap. The CDR3 covers 14 residues. Here the CDR3 DNA reads TGTGCCAGTAGTAGGGACGGCTCGTTCAATGAGCAGTTCTTC. Amino acids: CASSRDGSFNEQFF.

The chain combines TRBV11-3 with TRBJ2-7; D is undetermined. Per the germline V gene, CDR1 is SGHNT and CDR2 is YENEEA. V gave up 6 bases and J gave up 4 bases, with 13 bases separating them. CDR3 size: 13 residues. In DNA, the CDR3 is TGTGCCAGCAGTGCCGAAAACGGGTACGAGCAGTACTTC. Its translation is CASSAENGYEQYF.

This clonotype was seen once. This chain links TRBV4-1 with TRBJ2-7; D is perhaps TRBD1 (6 bases). Per germline, CDR1 MGHRA and CDR2 YSYEKL. The CDR3 extends over 14 amino acids. V gave up 0 bases and J gave up 4 bases, with 10 bases separating them. The CDR3 is CASSQDDRFYEQYF. The CDR3 bases are TGCGCCAGCAGCCAAGATGACAGGTTTTACGAGCAGTACTTC.

The chain employs TRBV20-1 and TRBJ2-7; a possible D gene is TRBD1 (5 bases). The germline gives CDR1 DFQATT, CDR2 SNEGSKA (reference sequence). This CDR3 contains 13 residues. V was shortened by 3 bases and J by 2 bases, with 11 bases between the two germline ends. CDR3 region: CSASRGQAYEQYF. In DNA, the CDR3 is TGCAGTGCTAGCAGAGGACAAGCCTACGAGCAGTACTTC.

This chain connects TRBV6-2 or TRBV6-3 to TRBJ2-1; 11 bases match TRBD2. V lost 6 bases to trimming and J lost 4 bases; unmatched junction nucleotides: 5. This CDR3 has 15 residues. Germline lookup yields CDR1 MNHEY and CDR2 SVGEGT. The CDR3, as DNA: TGTGCCAGCAGACAACTAGCGGGGGTTTACAATGAGCAGTTCTTC. Protein: CASRQLAGVYNEQFF.

The chain joins TRBV23-1 to TRBJ1-2, with 7 bases lining up with TRBD1. TRBV23-1 is known as an ORF, though its function is uncertain. This CDR3 region has 15 residues. J was trimmed by 0 bases and V by 4 bases; bases with no gene match: 5. The CDR3 sequence: CASSPEGQTNYGYTF. The CDR3 bases are TGCGCCAGCAGTCCTGAGGGACAGACTAACTATGGCTACACCTTC.

This chain connects TRBV24-1 to TRBJ2-3; 7 bases match TRBD1. CDR1 is KGHDR and CDR2 is SFDVKD in the germline V gene. The CDR3 contains 14 residues. With 9 bases clipped from V and 1 base from J, the junction kept 6 bases outside the gene matches. The chain's CDR3 is CATGSGTGTDTQYF. The CDR3 DNA reads TGTGCCACCGGATCCGGGACAGGCACAGATACGCAGTATTTT.

The chain couples TRBV7-3 to TRBJ2-1; D gene uncertain. The V gene's germline CDR1 is SGHTA and CDR2 FQGTGA. Between the trimmed V and J ends, which lost 4 bases and 6 bases, there was a span of 13 bases. The length of the CDR3 is 14 residues. In nucleotides, the CDR3 is TGTGCCAGCAGCTCGCTAGGGCACGGCAATGAGCAGTTCTTC. Translating gives CASSSLGHGNEQFF.

The rearrangement joins TRBV3-1 to TRBJ1-2; D call uncertain. This CDR3 region has 14 residues. V lost 0 bases and J 0 bases, leaving 5 bases between the germline ends. Germline CDR1 and CDR2: LGHDT and YNNKEL (reference sequence). The DNA for the CDR3 is TGTGCCAGCAGCCAAGAGGCAGCTAACTATGGCTACACCTTC. Translating gives CASSQEAANYGYTF.

The table lists this clonotype with a count of one. V usage is TRBV7-9 and J usage is TRBJ1-2; no reliable D call. V was clipped by 6 bases and J by 2 bases, with 10 bases between them. In germline, CDR1 is SEHNR, CDR2 FQNEAQ (reference sequence). This CDR3 has 13 residues. CDR3: CASSYTENYGYTF. The CDR3 DNA is TGTGCCAGCAGTTACACAGAAAACTATGGCTACACCTTC.

CDR3 loop: CASSSSGGEAFF. The CDR3 region has the DNA TGTGCCAGCAGCTCCTCCGGAGGCGAAGCTTTCTTT. The rearrangement joins TRBV6-5 to TRBJ1-1, with unresolved D. Germline CDR1 reads MNHEY; CDR2 reads SVGAGI. There are 12 residues in the CDR3. V was clipped by 6 bases and J by 8 bases, with 13 bases between them.

The V gene is TRBV29-1, the J gene TRBJ2-3, with a possible D match to TRBD1 (5 bases). This CDR3 comprises 14 residues. In germline, CDR1 is SQVTM, CDR2 ANQGSEA. Trimming removed 5 bases at V and 0 bases at J, with 12 bases between. This CDR3 is CSVRKGPSTDTQYF. The DNA for the CDR3 is TGCAGCGTTAGGAAGGGGCCTAGCACAGATACGCAGTATTTT.

V is TRBV20-1 and J is TRBJ1-2; TRBD1 might be the D (6 bases). The germline V and J ends were trimmed by 1 base and 2 bases, with 11 bases remaining between them. CDR3 size: 14 residues. CDR1 is DFQATT, CDR2 SNEGSKA, per germline (reference sequence). The chain's CDR3 is CSARVYRENYGYTF. As DNA, the CDR3 is TGCAGTGCTAGAGTGTACAGGGAGAACTATGGCTACACCTTC.

The CDR3 nucleotides are TGCGCCAGCAGTCACGGGGGGACTAGCACAGATACGCAGTATTTT. The encoded protein is CASSHGGTSTDTQYF. This sequence joins TRBV23-1 and TRBJ2-3, with TRBD2 matching 7 bases. TRBV23-1 is an open reading frame whose function is uncertain. This CDR3 comprises 15 residues. V dropped 3 bases and J dropped 0; count of bases not matched to a gene: 3.

The chain couples TRBV29-1 to TRBJ1-2, with D unresolved. Trimming took 0 bases from V and 11 from J, leaving 16 bases between them. The CDR3 is 13 amino acids. Germline loops: CDR1 SQVTM, CDR2 ANQGSEA. The CDR3 region has the DNA TGCAGCGTTGAAGAGGAGGCGGGCCTTGAGTACACCTTC. This gives the protein CSVEEEAGLEYTF.

The genes are TRBV20-1 and TRBJ2-7; 10 nucleotides align to TRBD2. Trimming cost V 6 bases and J 2 bases; bases outside gene matches: 7. This CDR3 comprises 14 residues. CDR1 and CDR2 from the germline V gene are DFQATT and SNEGSKA (reference sequence). In DNA form, the CDR3 reads TGCAGTGCCCAAACTAGCGGGGAAGCCTACGAGCAGTACTTC. Translating gives CSAQTSGEAYEQYF.

This clonotype is a singleton in its sample. The CDR3 sequence: CASSAPSGLGGYTF. CDR3 bases: TGTGCCAGCAGCGCCCCTTCCGGGTTGGGGGGCTACACCTTC. The chain carries TRBV9 and TRBJ1-2; D ambiguous. With 3 bases removed from V and 8 bases from J, the gap between germline ends came to 17 bases. Germline CDR1 and CDR2: SGDLS and YYNGEE. The CDR3 spans 14 residues. The whole variable domain, remainder taken from reference TRBV9 and TRBJ1-2, is DSGVTQTPKHLITATGQRVTLRCSPRSGDLSVYWYQQSLDQGLQFLIQYYNGEERAKGNILERFSAQQFPDLHSELNLSSLELGDSALYFCASSAPSGLGGYTFGSGTRLTVV.

CDR3 DNA sequence: TGCAGTGCTAGTGGAGGGCAGGAAGCTTTCTTT. Its translation: CSASGGQEAFF. J is TRBJ1-1 and V is TRBV20-1, with unresolved D. The CDR3 is made up of 11 amino acids. Trimming left V 3 bases short and J 8 bases short, with 10 bases between. The germline gives CDR1 DFQATT, CDR2 SNEGSKA (reference sequence).